This T cell receptor (beta chain) was profiled in a study of control samples from healthy donors and cancer patients. Clones were sequenced by immunoSEQ multiplex PCR, and TCRdb holds only the in-frame ones, with some missing. The sample spans about 210,000 clones; the ten largest clones claim roughly 2%. The clonotype originates from a woman aged 30 to 39 in good health. The sequenced material came from blood.

CDR3 nucleotide sequence: TGTGCCAGCCGAGGGGACGGAAAACTGTTTTTT. It is translated as CASRGDGKLFF. The V and J genes are TRBV14 and TRBJ1-4; D is possibly TRBD1 (5 bases). Deletions cut 8 bases from V and 10 bases from J, with 11 bases between. Germline V lookup: CDR1 SGHDN, CDR2 FVKESK. This CDR3 has 11 amino acids.